This T cell receptor (beta chain) was recovered during a study of tumor and adjacent non-tumor tissue in lung cancer. Study in general: Patients were aged 31 to 76, nine to eleven men and about 5 women, stage I to III.

The library came from three nested PCR rounds adapted from ARM-PCR protocols. TCRdb called the multiplex PCR reads again in MiXCR, with one record for every CDR3 protein. The sample includes about 110,000 distinct CDR3 sequences, roughly two thirds of them seen just once. As concerns this clonotype: No antigen is known for it. A junction boundary mismatches the germline segment, possibly from a read error.

General study points: Normal lung showed higher cumulative top 100 clone frequency than tumor.

This sample's RNA came from whole unsorted tissue. The normal lung tissue was taken more than 3 cm from the tumor edge. The CDR3 is 14 amino acids. CDR1 and CDR2 (germline): SGHRS, YFSETQ. The specimen sequenced was distant non-tumor lung tissue. This clonotype was sampled from a man aged 60-69 years with non-small cell lung cancer. The genes are TRBV5-1 and TRBJ2-3, with D maybe TRBD1 (5 bases). The CDR3 region has the DNA TGCGCCAGCAGCCTAGGACATAGAACAGATACACAGTATTTT. Amino acid sequence: CASSLGHRTDTQYF.